This T cell receptor (beta chain) was sequenced in a study of blood T cell repertoires in COVID-19. Study-wide context: The United States, Italy and Spain were the sources of the acute and convalescent COVID-19 samples.

Trimming shortened V by 0 bases and J by 4 bases, and 16 bases separated the two germline ends. The CDR3 consists of 16 residues. The germline V gene has CDR1 SGHRS and CDR2 YFSETQ. Here immunoSEQ multiplex PCR was the method, and the copy in TCRdb shows in-frame clones only, minus some. The sample lists under 350,000 clones, approximately 90% occurring once. Specimen: PBMCs or T cells enriched from blood (not recorded which). The chain recombines TRBV5-1 with TRBJ1-1; possible D gene TRBD1, 5 bases. This receptor was identified in a man between 25 and 39 years old who had recovered from COVID-19. The CDR3 here is CASSLAPGIVRTEAFF. Here the CDR3 DNA reads TGCGCCAGCAGCTTGGCCCCAGGGATAGTGCGCACTGAAGCTTTCTTT. Variable domain in full (rest from reference TRBV5-1 and TRBJ1-1): KAGVTQTPRYLIKTRGQQVTLSCSPISGHRSVSWYQQTPGQGLQFLFEYFSETQRNKGNFPGRFSGRQFSNSRSEMNVSTLELGDSALYLCASSLAPGIVRTEAFFGQGTRLTVV.